This T cell receptor (beta chain) was sequenced in a study of T cells after yellow fever vaccination. The wider study: Libraries from low-cell-number fractions were prepared with the SMART-Seq v4 Ultra Low Input RNA kit.

The study, taken as a whole, reports: Peak timing came faster in the weaker secondary response, day 5 versus 15. Most primary-vaccination clones reappeared after the booster (more than 95% CD4, about 88% CD8).

The length of the CDR3 is 13 residues. Trimming took off 2 bases at V and 8 bases at J, with 13 bases between the two ends. Germline V gives CDR1 GTSNPN, CDR2 SVGIG (reference sequence). Universal primer sites and UMIs were introduced during 5'RACE template-switching synthesis of TCR cDNA. TCRdb reprocessed the 5' RACE reads with MiXCR, giving one entry per CDR3 protein. Here the sample spans tens of thousands of distinct CDR3 sequences, approximately 8% being singletons. This clonotype was counted only a few times. Its specificity is unknown. The receptor was isolated from a man under 40 who received the YFV17D yellow fever vaccine. The J gene is TRBJ2-4, the V gene TRBV30; the D is unclear. Sequences were derived from CD8+ T cells sorted from PBMCs, sampled on the day of the yellow fever booster vaccination. CDR3 loop: CAWSSPLRYIQYF. CDR3 DNA: TGTGCCTGGAGTTCCCCCTTGCGATACATTCAGTACTTC.